This TCR beta chain is from a study of regulatory T cells in long-lasting Graves disease. Investigators prepared the TCR beta libraries by applying iRepertoire HTBI primers and Arm-PCR of CDR3 regions. TCRdb recomputed calls from the multiplex PCR reads with MiXCR, one row per CDR3 protein. The data hold roughly 260,000 distinct CDR3 sequences, with 18% observed a single time. Time point of the sample: newly diagnosed GD, antithyroid drugs for less than 3 months. The TCR library used RNA extracted from PBMCs. The CDR3 covers 13 residues. Trimming cost V 2 bases and J 0 bases, with 4 bases left between them. CDR1 and CDR2 (germline): SEHNR, FQNEAQ (reference sequence). The sample was also linked to a second study, of T cells in Graves' hyperthyroidism and ophthalmopathy. In that study: Ophthalmopathy cases were set apart from stable hyperthyroidism by a 13 V-J model.

The J gene is TRBJ1-2, the V gene TRBV7-9; D is unclear. The sequencing here drew on peripheral blood mononuclear cells (PBMCs), taken at new diagnosis, from a patient treated with antithyroid drugs. This sequence originates from a woman under 40 with Graves disease. CDR3 loop: CASSLFSNYGYTF. The CDR3 coding sequence is TGTGCCAGCAGCTTATTCTCTAACTATGGCTACACCTTC.